The clone carrying this TCR beta chain was seen repeatedly, ten times or more. Antigen: not known. The data derive from a study of T cells after yellow fever vaccination. Study-level results: Boosting was followed by the reappearance of most primary-vaccination clones (just under 98% CD4, about 88% CD8). Contaminating bulk clonotypes could be abundant in FACS-sorted repertoires. A weaker but faster secondary response was observed, peaking on day 5 versus 15.

It was through 5'RACE template switching that TCR cDNA was made, with a universal primer site and UMIs added. One entry per CDR3 protein, called by TCRdb with MiXCR from the 5' RACE reads. The sample has a few hundred thousand distinct CDR3 sequences, approximately 3.9% seen once. Germline values: CDR1 DFQATT, CDR2 SNEGSKA (reference sequence). V gave up 5 bases and J gave up 3 bases, with 10 bases separating them. There are 12 residues in the CDR3. This chain connects TRBV20-1 to TRBJ1-1, with D uncertain. This receptor was identified in a man between 18 and 35 years old who received the YFV17D yellow fever vaccine. Source: PBMCs, taken on the day of the yellow fever booster vaccination. CDR3 residues: CSAGRGDTEAFF. Written as DNA, the CDR3 is TGCAGTGCTGGCCGCGGGGACACTGAAGCTTTCTTT.